Below are 8 T cell receptor beta chains sequenced from a single sample in a study of blood T cell repertoires in COVID-19. Sequencing used immunoSEQ multiplex PCR; TCRdb keeps in-frame clones, though not all of them. The sample includes 400,000 to 500,000 clones, approximately 87% of them seen just once. Sequencing was performed on PBMCs or T cells enriched from blood (not recorded which). The receptors here all came from a woman between 40 and 50 years old who had recovered from COVID-19.

J is TRBJ1-2 and V is TRBV24-1; perhaps TRBD1 as D (6 bases). The V end lost 4 bases, the J end lost 4 bases, and 12 bases lay between the germline ends. The CDR3 runs 14 residues. From germline, CDR1 is KGHDR and CDR2 SFDVKD. DNA of the CDR3: TGTGCCACCAGTGAGGCCGGACAGATCTATGGCTACACCTTC. Protein: CATSEAGQIYGYTF.

CDR3 residues: CASSQQTGLAYGYTF. CDR3 nucleotides: TGCGCCAGCAGCCAACAGACAGGGTTAGCCTATGGCTACACCTTC. The chain combines TRBV4-1 with TRBJ1-2; TRBD1 aligns across 7 bases. V dropped 2 bases and J dropped 4; count of bases not matched to a gene: 7. The CDR3 contains 15 residues. Germline CDR1 reads MGHRA; CDR2 reads YSYEKL.

This clone was seen just once. J is TRBJ1-4 and V is TRBV7-6, with D hard to call. The V and J ends lost 5 bases and 7 bases respectively, with 11 bases between them. CDR1 SGHVS and CDR2 FNYEAQ come from the germline V gene. The length of the CDR3 is 13 residues. Here the CDR3 reads CASSPRGPEKLFF. The CDR3 DNA reads as TGTGCCAGCAGCCCCAGAGGCCCTGAAAAACTGTTTTTT.

The J gene is TRBJ2-2, the V gene TRBV12-3 or TRBV12-4; D not resolved. V dropped 6 bases and J dropped 8 bases, with 13 bases sitting between them. The CDR3 covers 13 residues. The CDR3 DNA reads TGTGCCAGCAGGCCCCCAGCGTCGGGGGAGCTGTTTTTT. This gives the protein CASRPPASGELFF.

The chain employs TRBV4-1 and TRBJ1-5, with D perhaps TRBD1 (5 bases). This CDR3 is 15 amino acids long. Germline V gives CDR1 MGHRA, CDR2 YSYEKL. V gave up 1 base and J gave up 4 bases, with 11 bases separating them. The CDR3 region is CASSQGGLTNQPQHF. In DNA form, the CDR3 reads TGCGCCAGCAGCCAAGGGGGACTGACGAATCAGCCCCAGCATTTT.

J is TRBJ2-7 and V is TRBV6-2 or TRBV6-3, with a possible D match to TRBD2 (6 bases). V was clipped by 0 bases and J by 3 bases, with 12 bases between them. This CDR3 spans 15 amino acids. Germline CDR1 reads MNHEY; CDR2 reads SVGEGT. The CDR3 region has the DNA TGTGCCAGCAGTTACTCGAAAGCTAGCGACTACGAGCAGTACTTC. This codes for CASSYSKASDYEQYF.

V is TRBV10-3 and J is TRBJ2-2; D call uncertain. The CDR3 runs to 15 residues. Between the trimmed V and J ends, which lost 1 base and 5 bases, there was a span of 11 bases. Germline V gene sequence: CDR1 ENHRY, CDR2 SYGVKD. CDR3 residues: CAISEFDTLTGELFF. CDR3 sequence (DNA): TGTGCCATCAGTGAGTTTGACACCCTTACCGGGGAGCTGTTTTTT.

A single count supports this clone. This chain links TRBV27 with TRBJ1-5; possibly TRBD1 for D (5 bases). CDR1 and CDR2 from the germline V gene are MNHEY and SMNVEV (reference sequence). The V gene lost 3 bases and the J gene lost 4 bases, with 13 bases spanning the gap. The length of the CDR3 is 15 residues. The CDR3 protein is CASSFSSDRNQPQHF. The DNA of the CDR3 is TGTGCCAGCAGTTTCTCGTCCGACAGAAATCAGCCCCAGCATTTT.